This T cell receptor (beta chain) was recovered during a study of graft-versus-host responses after intestinal transplantation. General study points: With peak circulating GvH clone levels came an association with early post-transplant HvG declines.

About this clone: Its cognate antigen is unknown.

Looked up from germline, CDR1 is DFQATT and CDR2 is SNEGSKA (reference sequence). This CDR3 region has 11 residues. V dropped 3 bases and J dropped 2 bases, with 4 bases sitting between them. The repertoire was sequenced with immunoSEQ multiplex PCR; TCRdb's copy has only in-frame clones and lacks some. The repertoire consists of around 45,000 clones, with 80% to 95% occurring once and the leading ten covering 2% to 2.5%. The receptor comes from a human donor who was the organ donor for an intestinal transplant. The chain couples TRBV20-1 to TRBJ2-5; no firm D call. The sequencing used unstimulated CD4+ T cells sorted from spleen or lymph node cells, collected before transplant. CDR3 sequence reads: CSASGQETQYF. In DNA form, the CDR3 reads TGCAGTGCTAGCGGGCAAGAGACCCAGTACTTC.